This is a list of T cell receptor beta chains from one sample in a study of T cell responses to AZD1222 COVID-19 vaccine. Measured with immunoSEQ multiplex PCR; TCRdb has only the in-frame clones, and not every one. The sample includes over 50,000 clones, around 80% of them seen just once. The sample consisted of peripheral blood, taken 28 days after the second AZD1222 dose. The receptors come from an adult who received the AZD1222 COVID-19 vaccine. Each CDR3 is given without its conserved first and last residue.

V | length | CDR3
TRBV6-2/TRBV6-3 | 12 | ASSYRGRSEKLF
TRBV5-1 | 15 | ASSVVTAGGGSNEQF
TRBV7-9 | 13 | ASRLGLAGVHEQF
TRBV27 | 13 | ASSPAGAGGQPQH
TRBV30 | 14 | AWIPGLAGSYNEQF
TRBV28 | 13 | ASRSDRVGTGELF
TRBV4-3 | 14 | ASSQELAAPRNEQF
TRBV27 | 13 | ASSFMVAGTDTQY
TRBV19 | 13 | ASSPRATKGQPQH
TRBV19 | 12 | ASSIRGLDSEAF
TRBV5-1 | 16 | ASSFGLAGGSFSYEQY
TRBV2 | 13 | ASSEHRGSYNEQF
TRBV3-1/TRBV3-2 | 12 | ASSQGAGNQPQH
TRBV5-1 | 13 | ASSLGASATDTQY
TRBV7-9 | 12 | ASSQGRGPTEAF
TRBV27 | 13 | ASSFRWGNTGELF
TRBV11-2 | 12 | ASSQQGSGYGYT
TRBV7-9 | 12 | ASSLAWEPGEQY
TRBV5-1 | 13 | ASSPVGQGESEQY
TRBV27 | 15 | ASSLGATGGANQPQH
TRBV5-4 | 13 | ASSLDSGHTYEQY
TRBV27 | 10 | ASSLFTDTQY
TRBV7-2 | 13 | ASSWGFAGTGELF
TRBV5-1 | 10 | ASSLSFYEQY
TRBV5-1 | 13 | ASSFNMQVQEKLF